Following are 23 T cell receptor beta chains from one sample sequenced in a study of regulatory T cells in long-lasting Graves disease. Time point meaning: newly diagnosed GD, antithyroid drugs for less than 3 months. The TCR library was made from RNA extracted from PBMCs. Sequencing libraries for TCR beta were prepared with iRepertoire HTBI primers and Arm-PCR of CDR3 regions. TCRdb fed the multiplex PCR reads into MiXCR, producing one record per CDR3 protein. The table lists about 620,000 distinct CDR3 sequences, less than 20% of them singletons, with about 20% in the top ten. These records were also assigned to another study, of T cells in Graves' hyperthyroidism and ophthalmopathy.

Specimen: peripheral blood mononuclear cells (PBMCs), collected at new diagnosis, from a patient treated with antithyroid drugs. Receptor source: a woman aged 25 to 45 with Graves disease.

This clonotype was seen a few times. The chain has TRBV24-1 and TRBJ2-1; 9 bases map to TRBD2. CDR1 is KGHDR, CDR2 SFDVKD, per germline. V trimming: 5 bases; J trimming: 4 bases; junction bases outside the gene matches: 8. The CDR3 runs 16 residues. This CDR3 is CATSGSGRPIYNEQFF. DNA of the CDR3: TGTGCCACCAGTGGTAGCGGGAGACCGATTTACAATGAGCAGTTCTTC.

This clonotype turned up a few times. The chain combines TRBV3-1 with TRBJ2-1, with 7 nucleotides matching TRBD2. Per the germline V gene, CDR1 is LGHDT and CDR2 is YNNKEL (reference sequence). Germline trimming cut 1 base from V and 6 bases from J; bases unmatched to any gene: 9. The CDR3 is made up of 16 amino acids. The CDR3 spells CASSQVRGRVGNEQFF. CDR3 bases: TGTGCCAGCAGCCAAGTAAGAGGGAGGGTGGGCAATGAGCAGTTCTTC.

This clonotype has at least ten counts. As DNA, the CDR3 is TGTGCCATCAGTGAGTCGATAGGCCTAGCGGGAGGCGAGCAGTACTTC. Translation gives CAISESIGLAGGEQYF. The chain has TRBV10-3 and TRBJ2-7; 11 bases fit TRBD2. The CDR3 has 16 residues. With V trimmed by 0 bases and J by 6 bases, 7 bases remained unmatched. Per germline, CDR1 ENHRY and CDR2 SYGVKD.

This clonotype was seen at least ten times. The chain links TRBV30 to TRBJ2-1; 7 nucleotides match TRBD2. CDR3 length equals 13 residues. CDR1 GTSNPN and CDR2 SVGIG come from the germline V gene (reference sequence). V lost 4 bases, J lost 3 bases, and 3 bases stayed unmatched. The CDR3 sequence is CAWTGGGYNEQFF. The CDR3 DNA reads TGTGCCTGGACTGGGGGGGGCTACAATGAGCAGTTCTTC.

The sample holds one count of this clonotype. The chain combines TRBV7-8 with TRBJ1-5, with D unresolved. With 2 bases removed from V and 3 bases from J, the gap between germline ends came to 11 bases. Germline assignment: CDR1 SGHVS and CDR2 FQNEAQ. The CDR3 loop spans 15 amino acids. The CDR3 here is CASSLFGPDNQPQHF. CDR3 nucleotides: TGTGCCAGCAGCTTATTTGGGCCGGACAATCAGCCCCAGCATTTT.

This rearrangement joins TRBV20-1 to TRBJ2-7, with 8 positions matching TRBD1. Germline loops: CDR1 DFQATT, CDR2 SNEGSKA (reference sequence). Trimming took 3 bases from V and 0 from J; bases not matched to a gene: 16. The CDR3 sequence is 18 residues long. Here the CDR3 DNA reads TGCAGTGCTAGTGGGACAGGACCAAACATAGGACTCTCCTACGAGCAGTACTTC. Encoded protein: CSASGTGPNIGLSYEQYF.

Ten or more counts support this clonotype. The V and J genes are TRBV2 and TRBJ2-1, with D possibly being TRBD2 (6 bases). CDR1 and CDR2 (germline): SNHLY, FYNNEI. The CDR3 runs to 13 residues. Trimming cost V 10 bases and J 6 bases, with 16 bases left between them. CDR3 DNA sequence: TGTGCCACCAAGAGACTAGTTTCCAATGAGCAGTTCTTC. Amino acid sequence: CATKRLVSNEQFF.

This rearrangement joins TRBV5-1 to TRBJ2-3; the match to TRBD2 covers 9 bases. Trimming at V came to 4 bases and at J to 4 bases, leaving 10 bases not matched to a gene. The CDR3 contains 16 residues. The V gene's germline CDR1 is SGHRS and CDR2 YFSETQ. The chain's CDR3 is CASSPVGSGSPDTQYF. The DNA of the CDR3 is TGCGCCAGCAGCCCCGTCGGTAGCGGGAGTCCAGATACGCAGTATTTT.

The V and J genes are TRBV9 and TRBJ2-2; TRBD1 is a possible D gene (5 bases). The CDR3 has 16 residues. V was shortened by 1 base and J by 1 base, with 11 bases between the two germline ends. Germline CDR1 SGDLS, CDR2 YYNGEE. The CDR3 spells CASSVTGSLNTGELFF. CDR3 coding DNA: TGTGCCAGCAGCGTAACAGGATCCCTGAACACCGGGGAGCTGTTTTTT.

The chain recombines TRBV19 with TRBJ1-2; D is possibly TRBD1 (5 bases). The V end was cut by 3 bases, the J end by 6 bases, with 14 bases between. The CDR3 covers 14 residues. CDR1 LNHDA and CDR2 SQIVND come from the germline V gene (reference sequence). The CDR3 sequence is CASSIGAILNGYTF. CDR3 in DNA: TGTGCCAGTAGTATCGGGGCGATTTTAAATGGCTACACCTTC.

In this sample, this clonotype turned up many times. The chain joins TRBV20-1 to TRBJ1-2; D uncertain. V dropped 0 bases and J dropped 8 bases, with 7 bases sitting between them. This CDR3 has 11 residues. The germline gives CDR1 DFQATT, CDR2 SNEGSKA (reference sequence). CDR3 in DNA: TGCAGTGCTAGAGATTCCCGGGGCTACACCTTC. Protein product: CSARDSRGYTF.

In this sample, this clonotype turned up a few times. The chain recombines TRBV20-1 with TRBJ1-2; D is uncertain. Germline assignment: CDR1 DFQATT and CDR2 SNEGSKA (reference sequence). The germline V and J ends were trimmed by 1 base and 3 bases, with 6 bases remaining between them. This CDR3 has 12 amino acids. CDR3 loop: CSARAAYYGYTF. CDR3 bases: TGCAGTGCTAGAGCCGCCTACTATGGCTACACCTTC.

This clonotype has only one observation. The junction shows a germline mismatch at one end, possibly a read error. This chain joins TRBV3-1 and TRBJ2-1; D ambiguous. The germline V gene encodes CDR1 LGHDT and CDR2 YNNKEL (reference sequence). The CDR3 spans 12 residues. CDR3 sequence: CASSPLSNEQSF. Here the CDR3 DNA reads TGTGCCAGCAGCCCCCTCTCAAATGAGCAGTCCTTC.

In its sample, this clonotype was seen a few times. V is TRBV20-1 and J is TRBJ1-4; D possibly corresponds to TRBD1 (5 bases). Looked up from germline, CDR1 is DFQATT and CDR2 is SNEGSKA (reference sequence). V dropped 5 bases and J dropped 4 bases, with 14 bases sitting between them. The length of the CDR3 is 14 residues. The CDR3 region is CSAYHGGFNEKLFF. The DNA for the CDR3 is TGCAGTGCTTACCATGGGGGATTTAATGAAAAACTGTTTTTT.

A remark on this clonotype: At one boundary the junction diverges from the germline segment, which might be a read error. The chain recombines TRBV24-1 with TRBJ2-7; D uncertain. The CDR3 is 13 amino acids. Per the germline V gene, CDR1 is KGHDR and CDR2 is SFDVKD. CDR3 bases: TGTGCCGCCAGTGGCCCCTTCGGCTACGAGCAGTACTTC. Its translation: CAASGPFGYEQYF.

In its sample, this clonotype was seen many times. The CDR3 protein is CASSLGRVGQETQYF. The CDR3 nucleotides are TGTGCCAGCAGCTTAGGCAGGGTGGGCCAAGAGACCCAGTACTTC. The J gene is TRBJ2-5, the V gene TRBV7-8, with a weak D call TRBD1 (5 bases). V was clipped by 1 base and J by 1 base, with 10 bases between them. Germline V CDR1 and CDR2: SGHVS, FQNEAQ. The CDR3 is 15 amino acids.

CDR3 in DNA: TGTGCCTGGAGTTTGGATAGCACAGATACGCAGTATTTT. This sequence encodes CAWSLDSTDTQYF. The chain couples TRBV30 to TRBJ2-3; no firm D call. The CDR3 has 13 residues. From germline, CDR1 is GTSNPN and CDR2 SVGIG (reference sequence). Trimming removed 2 bases from V and 0 bases from J, with 6 bases in between.

This clonotype was seen more than once but under ten times. CDR3 nucleotide sequence: TGTGCCAGCAGTTTATTTTTCGGGGGGGGGGCTAATGAGCAGTTCTTC. The encoded protein is CASSLFFGGGANEQFF. The chain links TRBV28 to TRBJ2-1; TRBD2 matches 8 bases. Germline values: CDR1 MDHEN, CDR2 SYDVKM. Trimming at V came to 1 base and at J to 7 bases, leaving 9 bases not matched to a gene. The CDR3 runs to 16 residues.

The table lists this clonotype with a few counts. This chain uses TRBV5-4 with TRBJ2-1, with D perhaps matching TRBD2 (6 bases). The V gene's germline CDR1 is SGHNT and CDR2 YYREEE (reference sequence). Trimming cost V 0 bases and J 10 bases, with 11 bases left between them. The CDR3 sequence is 13 residues long. The CDR3 nucleotides read TGTGCCAGCAGCTTGGATCGGGCGGGAGAGCAGTTCTTC. This translates into CASSLDRAGEQFF.

This clonotype was seen a few times. This chain connects TRBV7-9 to TRBJ1-6; a possible D gene is TRBD1 (5 bases). The germline V and J ends were trimmed by 5 bases and 8 bases, with 16 bases remaining between them. Germline-derived CDR1 and CDR2 are SEHNR and FQNEAQ (reference sequence). The CDR3 totals 15 residues. The CDR3 nucleotides are TGTGCCAGCAGCACTTCACAGGACCCCCATTCACCCCTCCACTTT. Its protein is CASSTSQDPHSPLHF.

This clonotype was counted only a few times. The chain couples TRBV5-1 to TRBJ1-5; D is unclear. Germline-derived CDR1 and CDR2 are SGHRS and YFSETQ. The CDR3 has 13 amino acids. V lost 5 bases to trimming and J lost 0 bases, with 6 bases between them. The CDR3 region is CASRWDSNQPQHF. CDR3 in DNA: TGCGCCAGCAGGTGGGATAGCAATCAGCCCCAGCATTTT.

This clonotype has just a few counts. CDR3 amino acids: CASSWVAGNNEQFF. CDR3 coding DNA: TGTGCCAGCAGCTGGGTAGCAGGGAACAATGAGCAGTTCTTC. The chain has TRBV5-6 and TRBJ2-1, with D possibly TRBD1 on 5 matching bases. The CDR3 loop spans 14 amino acids. The germline gives CDR1 SGHDT, CDR2 YYEEEE. Deletions cut 3 bases from V and 5 bases from J, with 12 bases between.

At least ten counts were recorded for this clonotype. V usage is TRBV20-1 and J usage is TRBJ2-1, with unresolved D. V lost 4 bases, J lost 7 bases, and 8 bases lay in between. The germline CDR1 and CDR2 sequences are DFQATT and SNEGSKA (reference sequence). This CDR3 has 11 residues. DNA for the CDR3: TGCAGTGCTATGGATAATAATGAGCAGTTCTTC. This gives the protein CSAMDNNEQFF.